The 15 T cell receptor beta chains reported below all come from one sample, sequenced in a study of T cell clones after liver transplantation. Libraries were prepared by immunoSEQ multiplex PCR; TCRdb keeps only in-frame clonotypes and omits some of them. The table records approximately 100,000 clones, around 83% of them present only once. The material was CD4+ T cells from blood, obtained before liver transplant. The receptor source for this set is a human donor who received a liver transplant.

The V call is TRBV5-1, the J call TRBJ2-7; D is undetermined. V shed 0 bases and J shed 2 bases, with 6 bases lying between them. Germline loops: CDR1 SGHRS, CDR2 YFSETQ. The CDR3 is 13 amino acids. CDR3 sequence (DNA): TGCGCCAGCAGCTTGGGGGCCGCCTACGAGCAGTACTTC. It is translated as CASSLGAAYEQYF.

This chain uses TRBV5-4 with TRBJ2-3; TRBD2 matches 16 bases. Germline lookup yields CDR1 SGHNT and CDR2 YYREEE (reference sequence). Germline trimming cut 3 bases from V and 4 bases from J; bases unmatched to any gene: 2. The CDR3 runs to 16 residues. CDR3 region: CASSSGLAGGPDTQYF. As DNA, the CDR3 is TGTGCCAGCAGCTCGGGACTAGCGGGGGGGCCAGATACGCAGTATTTT.

This chain connects TRBV25-1 to TRBJ1-4, with TRBD1 as a possible D gene (5 bases). Trimming shortened V by 4 bases and J by 2 bases, and 8 bases separated the two germline ends. The germline CDR1 and CDR2 sequences are MGHDK and SYGVNS. The CDR3 loop spans 14 amino acids. Here the CDR3 reads CASSAGQTNEKLFF. The CDR3 DNA is TGTGCCAGCAGTGCGGGGCAGACTAATGAAAAACTGTTTTTT.

V and J are TRBV2 and TRBJ2-6; D may be TRBD1 or TRBD2 (5 bases each). The length of the CDR3 is 15 residues. In germline, CDR1 is SNHLY, CDR2 FYNNEI. V lost 7 bases and J lost 0, with 10 bases in between. The CDR3 bases are TGTGCCAGCACGAGGGGATCCTCTGGGGCCAACGTCCTGACTTTC. Protein: CASTRGSSGANVLTF.

In this sample, this clone turned up a few times. The chain joins TRBV5-1 to TRBJ2-1; TRBD2 matches 8 bases. The germline gives CDR1 SGHRS, CDR2 YFSETQ. This CDR3 is 15 amino acids long. Unmatched junction bases numbered 8, after V lost 1 base and J lost 8 bases. In DNA, the CDR3 is TGCGCCAGCAGCTTGTTCGGGAGGGTCCGGGATGAGCAGTTCTTC. Encoded protein: CASSLFGRVRDEQFF. Using reference TRBV5-1 and TRBJ2-1 for the parts outside the CDR3, the full variable domain is KAGVTQTPRYLIKTRGQQVTLSCSPISGHRSVSWYQQTPGQGLQFLFEYFSETQRNKGNFPGRFSGRQFSNSRSEMNVSTLELGDSALYLCASSLFGRVRDEQFFGPGTRLTVL.

The V and J genes are TRBV6-6 and TRBJ2-4; 8 bases map to TRBD1. CDR3 length equals 15 residues. Germline-derived CDR1 and CDR2 are MNHNY and SVGAGI (reference sequence). V lost 5 bases and J lost 5; bases outside the gene matches: 8. The CDR3 nucleotides read TGTGCCAGCAGTGACAGGGGCAAGCTGCAAAACATTCAGTACTTC. This sequence encodes CASSDRGKLQNIQYF.

The V call is TRBV15, the J call TRBJ1-6; perhaps TRBD1 as D (5 bases). The CDR3 has 14 amino acids. CDR1 LNHNV and CDR2 YYDKDF come from the germline V gene (reference sequence). The germline V and J ends were trimmed by 4 bases and 8 bases, with 12 bases remaining between them. DNA of the CDR3: TGTGCCACCAGCAAGGAGGGGCCGGATTCACCCCTCCACTTT. Translated: CATSKEGPDSPLHF.

This clone has only a few counts. The rearrangement links TRBV10-3 to TRBJ2-7; D might be TRBD2 (5 bases). CDR1 is ENHRY and CDR2 is SYGVKD in the germline V gene. The CDR3 consists of 12 residues. Deletions cut 10 bases from V and 4 bases from J, with 14 bases between. CDR3 region: CATFEGRYEQYF. The CDR3 region has the DNA TGTGCCACCTTCGAGGGCCGTTACGAGCAGTACTTC.

This chain connects TRBV2 to TRBJ1-5, with D uncertain. Looked up from germline, CDR1 is SNHLY and CDR2 is FYNNEI. This CDR3 contains 12 residues. The CDR3 nucleotides are TGTGTCGCAGGCGATTACGGTCAGCCCCAGCATTTT. Its translation: CVAGDYGQPQHF.

The gene calls are TRBV5-4 and TRBJ1-4; perhaps TRBD1 as D (6 bases). Deletions cut 6 bases from V and 8 bases from J, with 17 bases between. Germline lookup yields CDR1 SGHNT and CDR2 YYREEE (reference sequence). The CDR3 has 14 amino acids. In DNA form, the CDR3 reads TGTGCCAGCACCGTCTGGGGGGCCGGAGAAAAACTGTTTTTT. Translated, it gives CASTVWGAGEKLFF.

V is TRBV11-2 and J is TRBJ2-1; weak D call: TRBD2 (6 bases). Trimming took off 3 bases at V and 7 bases at J, with 16 bases between the two ends. Germline assignment: CDR1 SGHAT and CDR2 FQNNGV. The CDR3 length is 15 residues. The CDR3 region has the DNA TGTGCCAGCAGCTTGACGGGAGAAGGGAAGAATGAGCAGTTCTTC. It yields the protein CASSLTGEGKNEQFF.

J is TRBJ2-1 and V is TRBV19, with D maybe TRBD2 (6 bases). The V gene's germline CDR1 is LNHDA and CDR2 SQIVND (reference sequence). The CDR3 spans 18 residues. The V end was cut by 7 bases, the J end by 0 bases, with 22 bases between. In DNA form, the CDR3 reads TGTGCCAGTAAACCGGGGCTAGCGCTACTCAGCTCCTACAATGAGCAGTTCTTC. This encodes CASKPGLALLSSYNEQFF.

This clone was seen only a few times. The rearrangement links TRBV11-2 to TRBJ1-5, with D possibly matching TRBD1 (6 bases). This CDR3 has 15 amino acids. V was trimmed by 5 bases and J by 6 bases, leaving 17 bases between them. CDR1 and CDR2 (germline): SGHAT, FQNNGV. CDR3 sequence (DNA): TGTGCCAGCAGCATCAACCCGGGGGCGAGTCAGCCCCAGCATTTT. Protein: CASSINPGASQPQHF.

The CDR3 DNA reads TGTGCCAGCAGTTCCGTCGGAAACACCATATATTTT. Protein: CASSSVGNTIYF. The chain recombines TRBV6-5 with TRBJ1-3, with D unclear. Germline assignment: CDR1 MNHEY and CDR2 SVGAGI. The CDR3 is 12 residues long. Trimming pared 4 bases from V and 4 bases from J, leaving 5 bases between.

The chain couples TRBV6-5 to TRBJ2-7, with 9 bases lining up with TRBD1. V lost 6 bases and J lost 4; bases outside the gene matches: 7. The CDR3 is 14 amino acids. CDR1 and CDR2 from the germline V gene are MNHEY and SVGAGI. The CDR3: CASRTGTGPYEQYF. CDR3 in DNA: TGTGCCAGCAGAACCGGGACAGGGCCGTACGAGCAGTACTTC.